The entry below describes one TCR beta chain. In the original processing: Amplification of reference gene primers was used by the study to estimate nucleated cell counts. Produced via immunoSEQ multiplex PCR; TCRdb's table is partial and in-frame only. The D gene and trimming were derived from the DNA, and the V and J assignments and clone size from that table. Among 100,000 or so clones listed, 80% to 95% were seen once. V shed 0 bases and J 5 bases; nucleotides not matched to a gene: 3. This CDR3 is 15 amino acids long. CDR1 and CDR2 (germline): MNHEY, SVGEGT. This sample was included in a study of blood T cell repertoires in COVID-19. Study background: Acute-phase and convalescent COVID-19 samples originated in the United States, Italy and Spain.

The V gene is TRBV6-2 or TRBV6-3, the J gene TRBJ2-1, with 8 nucleotides matching TRBD2. This clonotype originated in a man between 45 and 60 years old with active COVID-19. The sequenced material came from peripheral blood. The CDR3 protein is CASSYSTSANNEQFF. CDR3 DNA sequence: TGTGCCAGCAGTTACTCGACTAGCGCTAACAATGAGCAGTTCTTC.